A single T cell receptor (beta chain) is shown here with its context. Its binding antigen is unknown. One base away there is no much larger clone; base qualities are not given. This record comes from a study of PD-L1 blockade in urothelial cancer listed by TCRdb under 2017. For the study in its entirety: All patients started therapy at some point between 2014 and 2016 and received atezolizumab 1,200 mg intravenously every 3 weeks. Durable clinical benefit was defined as a progression-free survival longer than 6 months, and TCR features were additionally tested against progression-free survival and overall survival. TCR sequencing covered pretreatment tumor samples and matched, serially collected peripheral blood taken before and after atezolizumab treatment. An ECOG performance status of 0 or 1 was recorded for the patients, and 0 to 3 prior chemotherapy regimens had been received by the patients. Twenty-nine patients had pretreatment blood TCR-seq, roughly 24 had at least one posttreatment blood collection, and roughly 24 had tumor TCR-seq. Nine patients reached durable clinical benefit, while 20 patients did not. Blood samples were analyzed at 3 weeks after treatment start (second dose) and at 6 weeks after treatment start. The study, an exploratory multi-omic analysis, examined somatic, immune and clinical correlates of response to PD-L1 blockade with atezolizumab in urothelial cancer. About 85% of the 29 patients were identified as males with urothelial cancer of bladder origin, and a prior smoking history was reported by 18 of 29 patients. In the same patients, pretreatment tumors underwent whole exome sequencing and RNA sequencing in addition to TCR sequencing. A median of around 150,000 T cells and some 82,000 unique TCRs was obtained from blood samples, and a median clonality of roughly 0.08 was observed. The investigation overall reported the following: A pretreatment peripheral blood TCR clonality below the median was linked to improved progression-free and overall survival. Small sample size (n ≈ 29) and many exploratory analyses mean the results are intended to be hypothesis-generating. Among patients with durable benefit, tumor-associated TCR clones showed greater expansion in peripheral blood 3 weeks after treatment started (n of about 20, p = 0.022).

Each PCR received spiked-in synthetic TCR analog templates so that absolute template abundance could be estimated from read counts. The immunoSEQ assay used bias-controlled V and J gene primers to amplify TCRbeta CDR3 regions from genomic DNA. Sequencing of rearranged TCRbeta segments was performed at approximately 20X coverage. The study's processing was this. Sequencing errors were corrected by clustering, and CDR3s were annotated against IMGT so that V, D and J genes could be assigned. Downstream analyses used only productive TCRbeta rearrangements and left out out-of-frame or stop-codon sequences. To compute clonality, Shannon entropy was normalized by the log of the number of unique productive sequences and then subtracted from one. Fisher's exact test with Benjamini-Hochberg correction, at a threshold of adjusted p below 0.01, was used to find clones that differed between time points or between blood and tumor. Sourced from immuneACCESS, this table was stored by TCRdb with only in-frame sequences that have V and J called. A share of the clones is absent; for the studies checked, an unresolved V gene accounts for under half, and the remainder has no known explanation. That table gives V, J and clone size, and the DNA gave D and trimming. In this sample the table shows tens of thousands of clones, 90% of which occur a single time. The ten most abundant clones make up around 1.6% of the sample.

The CDR3 contains 14 residues, cysteine and phenylalanine counted. Here the CDR3 DNA is all that survives: 42 bases in frame from base 1. For CDR1 and CDR2, the germline V gene (reference sequence) lists SEHNR and FQNEAQ. The V end loses 4 bases and the J end loses 3 bases, and a stretch of 12 bases separates them. The sample's time point label is to be understood as: pretreatment peripheral blood. A cohort of 25 to 35 patients with locally advanced or metastatic urothelial carcinoma, treated at Memorial Sloan Kettering on a trial protocol, was included. Peripheral blood mononuclear cells were collected from each patient pretreatment and during treatment, giving between 1 and 8 total time points per patient. The Qiagen DNeasy Blood extraction kit was used to purify genomic DNA from total PBMCs and tumor samples. PBMCs were collected pretreatment and during treatment, and were isolated and stored as previously described.

The chain links TRBV7-9 with TRBJ1-1; the D gene remains uncertain. The clonotype comes from a man in his 60s with urothelial cancer. The sample here was PBMCs, taken around atezolizumab (anti-PD-L1) treatment. The CDR3 is CASSYSNRDTEAFF. The DNA sequence follows: TGTGCCAGCAGCTACTCCAACCGGGACACTGAAGCTTTCTTT.